This is a list of T cell receptor beta chains from one sample in a study of blood T cell repertoires in COVID-19. Produced via immunoSEQ multiplex PCR; TCRdb's table is partial and in-frame only. The sample contains 350,000 or so clones, almost 90% of which appear only once. The sample consisted of peripheral blood. These receptors were taken from a man younger than 35 with active or convalescent COVID-19. Both conserved end residues are part of each CDR3. The D gene is left open where the match is weak. Rows give clone size only sometimes, using once, few, many, or a class for an expanded clone.

>TRBV7-3|.|few|TRBJ2-2
CASSFGRSTGELFF
TGTGCCAGCAGCTTCGGTCGGAGCACCGGGGAGCTGTTTTTT
>TRBV20-1|TRBD2|.|TRBJ2-5
CSASWLHGSGGPYQETQYF
TGCAGTGCTAGTTGGTTGCACGGTAGCGGGGGGCCGTACCAAGAGACCCAGTACTTC
>TRBV4-2|.|.|TRBJ1-2
CASSQDMGPSRINYGYTF
TGTGCCAGCAGCCAAGATATGGGCCCTTCCCGAATAAACTATGGCTACACCTTC
>TRBV5-1|.|.|TRBJ2-7
CASSLYRGTTHDYEQYF
TGCGCCAGCAGCTTGTACAGGGGGACTACGCATGACTACGAGCAGTACTTC
>TRBV7-3|TRBD1|once|TRBJ2-1
CASSTTGQGAILSYNEQFF
TGTGCCAGCAGCACGACGGGACAGGGGGCTATCCTCTCCTACAATGAGCAGTTCTTC
>TRBV7-3|TRBD2|few|TRBJ2-3
CASSPGLADTQYF
TGTGCCAGCAGCCCGGGACTAGCAGATACGCAGTATTTT
>TRBV5-1|TRBD2|.|TRBJ2-3
CASSLAGGPTDTQYF
TGCGCCAGCAGCTTGGCGGGAGGGCCGACAGATACGCAGTATTTT
>TRBV4-2|TRBD2|.|TRBJ2-2
CASSQDPSGGAYGELFF
TGTGCCAGCAGCCAAGATCCGAGCGGGGGGGCTTACGGGGAGCTGTTTTTT
>TRBV5-6|.|.|TRBJ1-5
CASSLQGGPRVQPQHF
TGTGCCAGCAGCTTACAGGGTGGGCCCCGAGTTCAGCCCCAGCATTTT
>TRBV5-5|.|.|TRBJ1-1
CASSPGVMNTEAFF
TGTGCCAGCAGCCCGGGTGTGATGAACACTGAAGCTTTCTTT
>TRBV19|TRBD1|.|TRBJ1-6
CASSTMTGVNSPLHF
TGTGCCAGTAGTACAATGACAGGGGTAAATTCACCCCTCCACTTT
>TRBV7-2|.|.|TRBJ1-5
CASSSGGSSNQPQHF
TGTGCCAGCAGCAGTGGGGGCTCTAGCAATCAGCCCCAGCATTTT
>TRBV10-1|.|few|TRBJ1-2
CASRHTVVQINYGYTF
TGCGCCAGCAGGCATACCGTCGTACAGATCAACTATGGCTACACCTTC
>TRBV28|.|once|TRBJ1-5
CASSLWSGGQPQHF
TGTGCCAGCAGTTTATGGAGCGGAGGTCAGCCCCAGCATTTT
>TRBV3-1/TRBV3-2|TRBD1|.|TRBJ1-2
CASSLETGFGGYTF
TGTGCCAGCAGCCTGGAGACAGGGTTTGGTGGCTACACCTTC
>TRBV12-3/TRBV12-4|.|once|TRBJ1-4
CASSLKWGQGVF
TGTGCCAGCAGTTTAAAATGGGGGCAAGGGGTTTTT
>TRBV9|TRBD1|.|TRBJ2-1
CASSDTLTGLTYNEQFF
TGTGCCAGCAGCGACACCTTGACAGGGCTGACCTACAATGAGCAGTTCTTC
>TRBV7-3|.|.|TRBJ2-2
CASSPGSGELFF
TGTGCCAGCAGCCCAGGGTCCGGGGAGCTGTTTTTT
>TRBV27|.|.|TRBJ1-1
CASSLSSRVNTEAFF
TGTGCCAGCAGTTTATCAAGCCGGGTGAACACTGAAGCTTTCTTT
>TRBV7-9|.|.|TRBJ2-3
CASSPRQGSDTQYF
TGTGCCAGCAGCCCCCGGCAGGGTTCGGATACGCAGTATTTT
>TRBV7-9|.|.|TRBJ2-3
CASSPAWGGTDTQYF
TGTGCCAGCAGCCCAGCGTGGGGCGGCACAGATACGCAGTATTTT
>TRBV7-8|.|.|TRBJ1-5
CASSLGAAKWGNQPQHF
TGTGCCAGCAGCTTAGGGGCAGCTAAATGGGGCAATCAGCCCCAGCATTTT
>TRBV7-3|.|.|TRBJ1-1
CASSLTGAGVRNTEAFF
TGTGCCAGCAGCTTAACAGGGGCAGGGGTAAGGAACACTGAAGCTTTCTTT
>TRBV28|.|.|TRBJ1-4
CASSPRQDDEKLFF
TGTGCCAGCAGTCCCAGACAGGACGATGAAAAACTGTTTTTT
>TRBV5-1|TRBD1|.|TRBJ2-3
CASSLRQGKDTQYF
TGCGCCAGCAGCTTAAGACAGGGCAAAGATACGCAGTATTTT
>TRBV28|TRBD1|.|TRBJ2-1
CASSFSPRTGNHEQFF
TGTGCCAGCAGTTTCTCCCCCCGGACAGGGAATCATGAGCAGTTCTTC
>TRBV29-1|TRBD1|.|TRBJ1-1
CSVAPGQMNTEAFF
TGCAGCGTGGCCCCGGGACAGATGAACACTGAAGCTTTCTTT
>TRBV28|.|.|TRBJ1-2
CASSLLKGDGYTF
TGTGCCAGCAGTTTATTAAAGGGGGATGGCTACACCTTC
>TRBV28|.|.|TRBJ2-5
CASSLARVQETQYF
TGTGCCAGCAGCCTGGCGAGGGTCCAAGAGACCCAGTACTTC
>TRBV6-2/TRBV6-3|.|.|TRBJ1-5
CASSYFGQPNQPQHF
TGTGCCAGCAGTTATTTTGGACAGCCAAATCAGCCCCAGCATTTT
>TRBV20-1|.|.|TRBJ1-2
CSVTPSQGYTF
TGCAGTGTGACTCCTAGCCAGGGCTACACCTTC
>TRBV19|.|.|TRBJ1-6
CASTPGSHNSPLHF
TGTGCCAGTACTCCAGGGTCCCATAATTCACCCCTCCACTTT
>TRBV3-1/TRBV3-2|.|.|TRBJ1-5
CASSQARSQPQHF
TGTGCCAGCAGCCAAGCGCGTTCCCAGCCCCAGCATTTT
>TRBV28|.|.|TRBJ1-1
CASSPRGHGWVEAFF
TGTGCCAGCAGTCCCCGCGGACACGGTTGGGTTGAAGCTTTCTTT
>TRBV5-5|.|.|TRBJ1-1
CASSLGMASWNTEAFF
TGTGCCAGCAGCTTGGGTATGGCCTCGTGGAACACTGAAGCTTTCTTT